The 14 T cell receptor beta chains reported below all come from one sample, sequenced in a study of shared clonotypes between healthy human individuals. Sequencing used immunoSEQ multiplex PCR; TCRdb keeps in-frame clones, though not all of them. The repertoire has about 660,000 clones, approximately 79% of them found once; the top ten carry around 1.6%. The specimen sequenced was memory CD4+ T cells sorted from blood. Subset reported: CD45RA-negative fraction. The receptors shown here come from a woman under 40 in good health.

The J gene is TRBJ1-4, the V gene TRBV5-1; D possibly corresponds to TRBD1 (5 bases). Germline V gene lookup returns CDR1 SGHRS and CDR2 YFSETQ. This CDR3 is built from 12 residues. Trimming pared 7 bases from V and 6 bases from J, leaving 10 bases between. CDR3 protein: CASQGSDEKLFF. As DNA, the CDR3 is TGCGCCAGCCAGGGCAGTGATGAAAAACTGTTTTTT.

This clone was seen a few times. The chain uses TRBV2 and TRBJ1-2; TRBD1 might be the D (6 bases). V lost 4 bases, J lost 5 bases, and 11 bases lay in between. The V gene's germline CDR1 is SNHLY and CDR2 FYNNEI. There are 13 residues in the CDR3. The DNA for the CDR3 is TGTGCCAGCAGTGGAACAGGGAGGTATGGCTACACCTTC. Translating it yields CASSGTGRYGYTF. Full variable domain (remainder filled in from reference TRBV2 and TRBJ1-2): EPEVTQTPSHQVTQMGQEVILRCVPISNHLYFYWYRQILGQKVEFLVSFYNNEISEKSEIFDDQFSVERPDGSNFTLKIRSTKLEDSAMYFCASSGTGRYGYTFGSGTRLTVV.

The chain uses TRBV2 and TRBJ1-2; no reliable D call. Trimming took 2 bases from V and 7 from J, leaving 11 bases between them. Germline loops: CDR1 SNHLY, CDR2 FYNNEI. There are 13 residues in the CDR3. CDR3 coding DNA: TGTGCCAGCAGTGAATGGGGAGGCGGTGGCTACACCTTC. Translation: CASSEWGGGGYTF.

The V gene is TRBV6-1, the J gene TRBJ2-1, with 8 bases identical to TRBD1. The germline V gene has CDR1 MNHNS and CDR2 SASEGT. The CDR3 loop spans 15 amino acids. With V trimmed by 3 bases and J by 7 bases, 8 bases remained unmatched. The CDR3 sequence is CASSDRGLIRNEQFF. CDR3 sequence (DNA): TGTGCCAGCAGTGACAGGGGGCTTATTAGGAATGAGCAGTTCTTC.

The genes are TRBV2 and TRBJ2-1; D remains unclear. The ends were cut back, 4 bases at V and 7 bases at J, with 11 bases in the middle. The germline CDR1 and CDR2 sequences are SNHLY and FYNNEI. The CDR3 contains 13 residues. The DNA of the CDR3 is TGTGCCAGCAGTGGAATTGTGAGAAATGAGCAGTTCTTC. This gives the protein CASSGIVRNEQFF.

The rearrangement uses TRBV27 and TRBJ2-1; TRBD2 matches 9 bases. The germline gives CDR1 MNHEY, CDR2 SMNVEV (reference sequence). The V and J ends lost 4 bases and 7 bases, in that order; junction bases with no gene match: 14. The CDR3 has 17 residues. In DNA form, the CDR3 reads TGTGCCAGCAGTTCATGGGCCGGGACTAGCAGCTCGAATGAGCAGTTCTTC. It encodes CASSSWAGTSSSNEQFF.

The rearrangement links TRBV5-1 to TRBJ2-7; 10 bases fit TRBD2. After removal of 2 bases from V and 0 bases from J, the junction contained 2 bases not matched to a gene. CDR3 length: 15 amino acids. Germline V gives CDR1 SGHRS, CDR2 YFSETQ. Here the CDR3 reads CASSFTSGTSYEQYF. DNA of the CDR3: TGCGCCAGCAGCTTTACTAGCGGGACCTCCTACGAGCAGTACTTC.

The V gene is TRBV5-4, the J gene TRBJ1-4, with TRBD1 matching 9 bases. The germline gives CDR1 SGHNT, CDR2 YYREEE (reference sequence). The CDR3 extends over 18 amino acids. V lost 4 bases and J lost 3; bases outside the gene matches: 13. The CDR3 protein is CASSAGIGQGRPNEKLFF. In DNA, the CDR3 is TGTGCCAGCAGCGCCGGGATCGGACAGGGGCGCCCTAATGAAAAACTGTTTTTT.

This clone was seen a few times. A junction boundary mismatches the germline segment, possibly from a read error. The V gene is TRBV4-1, the J gene TRBJ2-7; TRBD2 aligns across 10 bases. Germline loops: CDR1 MGHRA, CDR2 YSYEKL. The CDR3 covers 15 residues. CDR3 sequence: CASSQGASGSYEQYF. The CDR3 DNA reads TGTGCCAGCAGCCAAGGGGCTAGCGGGAGCTACGAGCAGTACTTC.

V gene TRBV19 combines with J gene TRBJ2-2, with D hard to call. Germline V gene sequence: CDR1 LNHDA, CDR2 SQIVND (reference sequence). The V gene lost 4 bases and the J gene lost 1 base, with 1 base spanning the gap. This CDR3 comprises 12 residues. CDR3 loop: CASSRNTGELFF. The CDR3, as DNA: TGTGCCAGTAGTAGGAACACCGGGGAGCTGTTTTTT.

CDR3 in DNA: TGTGCCAGCGAACTGATCCCTAGCGGTTCCTACGAGCAGTACTTC. As protein: CASELIPSGSYEQYF. The chain uses TRBV6-1 and TRBJ2-7; TRBD2 matches 7 bases. The ends lost 8 bases at V and 1 base at J; junction bases unmatched: 11. Germline CDR1 is MNHNS and CDR2 is SASEGT. The CDR3 is made up of 15 amino acids.

This chain connects TRBV27 to TRBJ1-3, with D hard to call. The V end lost 6 bases, the J end lost 4 bases, and 7 bases lay between the germline ends. Germline values: CDR1 MNHEY, CDR2 SMNVEV (reference sequence). The length of the CDR3 is 12 residues. The CDR3 DNA sequence: TGTGCCAGCAGCTCCCCGGGAAACACCATATATTTT. It specifies CASSSPGNTIYF.

V and J are TRBV29-1 and TRBJ2-7, with D unresolved. Between the trimmed V and J ends, which lost 4 bases and 1 base, there was a span of 11 bases. Germline V gives CDR1 SQVTM, CDR2 ANQGSEA. This CDR3 region has 13 residues. The chain's CDR3 is CSVGRYQSYEQYF. CDR3 in DNA: TGCAGCGTTGGTCGCTACCAATCCTACGAGCAGTACTTC.

J is TRBJ1-1 and V is TRBV28; D is ambiguous. CDR1 and CDR2 from the germline V gene are MDHEN and SYDVKM. The CDR3 extends over 13 amino acids. V lost 4 bases and J lost 4, with 10 bases in between. CDR3 nucleotides: TGTGCCAGCAGTTCCTACCTTATCACTGAAGCTTTCTTT. Protein product: CASSSYLITEAFF.